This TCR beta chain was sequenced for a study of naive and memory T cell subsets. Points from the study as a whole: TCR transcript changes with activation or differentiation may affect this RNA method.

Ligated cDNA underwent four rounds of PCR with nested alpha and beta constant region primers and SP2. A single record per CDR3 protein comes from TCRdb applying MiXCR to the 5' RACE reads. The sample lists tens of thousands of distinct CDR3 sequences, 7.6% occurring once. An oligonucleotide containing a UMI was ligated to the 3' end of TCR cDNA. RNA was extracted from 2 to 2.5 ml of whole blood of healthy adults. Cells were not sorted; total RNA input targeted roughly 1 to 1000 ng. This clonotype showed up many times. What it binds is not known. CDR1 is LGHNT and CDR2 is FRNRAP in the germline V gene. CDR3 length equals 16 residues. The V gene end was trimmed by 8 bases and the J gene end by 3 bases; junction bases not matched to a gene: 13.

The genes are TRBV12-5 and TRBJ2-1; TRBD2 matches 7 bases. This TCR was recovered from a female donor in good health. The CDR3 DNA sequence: TGTGCTAGTTCCCCTTTGGAAGCGGGGATCTACAATGAGCAGTTCTTC. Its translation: CASSPLEAGIYNEQFF.